This T cell receptor beta chain was captured by sequencing in a study of shared clonotypes between healthy human individuals. Measured with immunoSEQ multiplex PCR; TCRdb has only the in-frame clones, and not every one. The sample has roughly 2.4 million clones; about 94% are singletons. General study results and limits: It was expected that sequencing depth would affect clonotype sharing among donors. Generation probability values for non-shared clonotypes were lower than those for clonotypes shared by all four donors.

V was pared by 1 base and J by 3 bases, with 4 bases of the junction left unmatched. Looked up from germline, CDR1 is KGHSH and CDR2 is LQKENI. The CDR3 length is 15 residues. Note on this clone: Its antigen is currently unknown.

This sequence was found in a man younger than 35 in good health. The sample was naive CD4+ T cells sorted from blood. Subset in this sample: CD45RA+ positively selected. This chain links TRBV18 with TRBJ2-3; 7 bases are shared with TRBD2. Here the CDR3 reads CASSPLSGETDTQYF. The CDR3 coding sequence is TGTGCCAGCTCACCACTAAGCGGGGAGACAGATACGCAGTATTTT.